This passage covers 6 T cell receptor beta chains from one sample sequenced in a study of CD8+ T cells in alopecia areata. After isolation, RNA underwent reverse transcription to generate cDNA as the sequencing template. Assay used: immunoSEQ multiplex PCR; TCRdb lists only in-frame clones, some missing. This sample has about 120,000 clones, with around two fifths found just once. Source material: CD4+ T cells sorted from blood. These receptor sequences come from a human donor with alopecia areata.

The genes are TRBV5-4 and TRBJ2-5; D not certain. With 2 bases removed from V and 1 base from J, the gap between germline ends came to 9 bases. The CDR3 length is 14 residues. The germline CDR1 and CDR2 sequences are SGHNT and YYREEE (reference sequence). The CDR3 DNA follows: TGTGCCAGCAGCTTTGTAGGTAGCCAAGAGACCCAGTACTTC. It translates to CASSFVGSQETQYF.

This clone has only a few counts. The chain joins TRBV9 to TRBJ2-2, with unresolved D. Germline CDR1 is SGDLS and CDR2 is YYNGEE. The germline V and J ends were trimmed by 2 bases and 0 bases, with 8 bases remaining between them. This CDR3 comprises 15 residues. The CDR3 DNA sequence: TGTGCCAGCAGCGTCGGACCGACGAACACCGGGGAGCTGTTTTTT. It encodes CASSVGPTNTGELFF.

This clone was detected only a few times. The gene calls are TRBV29-1 and TRBJ2-3; D gene unclear. The CDR3 loop spans 13 amino acids. V lost 5 bases to trimming and J lost 2 bases, with 11 bases between them. Looked up from germline, CDR1 is SQVTM and CDR2 is ANQGSEA. In DNA form, the CDR3 reads TGCAGCGTTTATAGTCCCCTCACAGATACGCAGTATTTT. Amino acid sequence: CSVYSPLTDTQYF.

This clone showed up just once. The chain employs TRBV25-1 and TRBJ1-2; 8 nucleotides agree with TRBD1. V shed 5 bases, J shed 6 bases, and the junction held 11 bases outside the gene matches. The germline V gene encodes CDR1 MGHDK and CDR2 SYGVNS. The CDR3 totals 15 residues. CDR3 sequence: CASSLPGTGANGYTF. The DNA for the CDR3 is TGTGCCAGCAGTCTTCCCGGGACAGGCGCCAATGGCTACACCTTC.

The V and J genes are TRBV29-1 and TRBJ1-1; 7 bases fit TRBD1. The V gene's germline CDR1 is SQVTM and CDR2 ANQGSEA. Trimming cost V 6 bases and J 4 bases; bases outside gene matches: 11. The CDR3 consists of 14 residues. The CDR3 sequence: CSVERGLVRTEAFF. Written as DNA, the CDR3 is TGCAGCGTCGAGAGGGGGCTGGTGCGCACTGAAGCTTTCTTT.

The V and J genes are TRBV28 and TRBJ1-5, with 7 bases fitting TRBD1. Trimming removed 5 bases from V and 0 bases from J; junction bases left unmatched: 7. Looked up from germline, CDR1 is MDHEN and CDR2 is SYDVKM. This CDR3 comprises 16 residues. The CDR3 here is CASSLGQINSNQPQHF. The CDR3 nucleotides are TGTGCCAGCAGTCTGGGACAGATAAATAGCAATCAGCCCCAGCATTTT.